Reported below is one T cell receptor (beta chain). This record belongs to a study of OX40 agonist ivuxolimab in advanced cancers. The CDR3 is 16 amino acids. Germline V CDR1 and CDR2: MDHEN, SYDVKM. Trimming took 5 bases from V and 4 from J; bases not matched to a gene: 10. Sequenced by immunoSEQ multiplex PCR; TCRdb stores in-frame clones only, minus some. The sample yields fewer than 85,000 clones, roughly 80% seen once. The chain employs TRBV28 and TRBJ1-5; 8 bases are shared with TRBD1. The origin of this receptor is an adult with an advanced solid tumor such as melanoma, head and neck, liver or kidney cancer. The input for sequencing was CD4+ or CD8+ T cells sorted from blood, taken in a trial of the OX40 agonist ivuxolimab. As DNA, the CDR3 is TGTGCCAGCAGTCGACTAGGGACAGGCCTTAATCAGCCCCAGCATTTT. Translation: CASSRLGTGLNQPQHF. The full variable domain, in which reference TRBV28 and TRBJ1-5 provide the parts outside the CDR3, is DVKVTQSSRYLVKRTGEKVFLECVQDMDHENMFWYRQDPGLGLRLIYFSYDVKMKEKGDIPEGYSVSREKKERFSLILESASTNQTSMYLCASSRLGTGLNQPQHFGDGTRLSIL.